This T cell receptor beta chain originates from a study of cytomegalovirus exposure and HLA in healthy donors. PCR used 60 Vbeta primers and 13 Jbeta primers. The assay was immunoSEQ multiplex PCR, and TCRdb's table has in-frame clones only and misses some. Found here are about 190,000 clones, roughly 80% of them singletons; the top ten hold roughly 1.6%. V lost 8 bases to trimming and J lost 6 bases; unmatched junction nucleotides: 9. Germline CDR1 is SNHLY and CDR2 is FYNNEI. This CDR3 has 14 amino acids. Healthy bone marrow donors supplied every sample. Study-level findings and limits: A later analysis by the authors found several of the most significant clusters apparently linked to common viral pathogens. Researchers reported in a later analysis that a missense DCLRE1C variant was tied to TCR beta V- and J-gene trimming. A few V segments could not be told apart, such as TRBV6-2 and TRBV6-3, and were left out.

Regarding this clone: Its target is unknown.

The source material was PBMCs. The rearrangement joins TRBV2 to TRBJ2-2; 7 bases are shared with TRBD1. This receptor was taken from a woman under 30 in good health and CMV-seronegative. The CDR3 DNA follows: TGTGCCAGCGACAGGGCCTGGAGGCCCGGGGAGCTGTTTTTT. Encoded protein: CASDRAWRPGELFF.